The subject of this entry is one T cell receptor (beta chain). Trimming cost V 3 bases and J 11 bases, with 22 bases left between them. Germline CDR1 is SGHTA and CDR2 is FQGNSA. The CDR3 has 15 amino acids. Authors' processing steps: Estimates of nucleated cell counts were drawn from the amplification of reference gene primers. The repertoire was sequenced with immunoSEQ multiplex PCR; TCRdb's copy has only in-frame clones and lacks some. V and J calls and clone size come straight from that table; D and trimming were deduced from the DNA. The sample lists about 44,000 clones; 70% to 90% were seen once. This specimen belongs to a study of blood T cell repertoires in COVID-19. Overall study: Acute-phase and convalescent COVID-19 samples originated in the United States, Italy and Spain.

The sequencing sample was made of peripheral blood. This sequence originates from a man aged 65-85 years with active COVID-19. J is TRBJ1-1 and V is TRBV7-2; perhaps TRBD1 as D (5 bases). CDR3: CASSLLIRDPREAFF. CDR3 bases: TGTGCCAGCAGCTTGCTGATCCGGGACCCACGGGAGGCTTTCTTT.